What follows describes a single T cell receptor (beta chain). This clonotype was recorded many times. What antigen it recognizes has not been identified. Qualities for individual bases were not recorded, and no much larger clone is one base off. From V the trimming removes 11 bases and from J it removes 1 base, while the gene matches leave 6 bases of the junction unaccounted for. CDR1 and CDR2 are drawn from the germline V gene (reference sequence): LNHDA, SQIVND. From the cysteine up to the phenylalanine, the CDR3 has a length of 13 residues. Just the 39-base CDR3 DNA is kept, in frame starting at base 1. A patient counted as having stable hyperthyroidism if there was no progression to ophthalmopathy within 18 months of follow-up. Hyperthyroidism patients were newly diagnosed, were aged 18 to 65 years, and had a disease duration under 2 months. Patients were excluded if they had other autoimmune diseases, uncontrolled infections, pregnancy or lactation. Diagnosis relied on clinical symptoms, serum thyroxine, TRAb, thyroid ultrasound and orbital computed tomography. Ficoll-Paque density gradient centrifugation was used to isolate PBMCs from about 10 ml of fresh peripheral blood. Total RNA was extracted with Trizol reagent and quality-checked on an Agilent 2100 Bioanalyzer.

TCR beta CDR3 regions were amplified from RNA transcripts for repertoire sequencing. The first round of RT-PCR was done with HTBI primers and the Qiagen OneStep RT-PCR kit, and was followed by a second round of multiplex PCR, then size selection and purification. Libraries were sequenced on an Illumina HiSeq2000 using paired-end 100 bp reads. Per the authors' processing: SOAPnuke was used to process the reads, throwing out any read that had adapters, had uncalled bases, had a mean Phred below 15, or lacked an exact constant-primer or identifier match. COPE v1.2.5 was used to merge the high-quality paired reads. Each unique nucleotide sequence was treated as a clonotype, and MiTCR v1.1 was used to align the clonotypes to the IMGT TRB V, D and J references. The analysis was limited to V-J combinations with a frequency above 0.0001, which together covered about 99% of the repertoires. For each V-J combination, a TCR clonal expansion and chaos score was defined as F50 clonal expansion divided by the chaos observed in the TCRdist matrix. Welch's t-statistics and random forest were used to narrow the features down to more than 10 V-J combinations, which were then fed into a naive Bayes classifier. The Morisita-Horn index was used to measure how similar the thyroid and blood repertoires were. The public reads were reprocessed in TCRdb via fastp at Q25 and MiXCR, keeping in-frame beta chains. CDR3 protein sequences are deduplicated, and each keeps its most common genes and DNA. The V and J calls here are based on TCRdb, not the publication. This sample lists 400,000 to 450,000 distinct CDR3 sequences; around 21% were detected once. Around 3.2% of the sample lies in the top ten.

The data are from a study of Graves' ophthalmopathy and Graves' hyperthyroidism (dated by TCRdb to 2017 to 2018). About the study as a whole: Peripheral blood samples were taken at the time of initial diagnosis, before any treatment was given. Following sample collection, hyperthyroidism patients were given methimazole at a starting dose of 30 mg daily, and ophthalmopathy patients were given high-dose intravenous methylprednisolone. The 80 to 100 discovery patients were randomly divided into training and test sets at a 7:3 ratio. To explore V-J signatures that distinguish ophthalmopathy from hyperthyroidism, a discovery set of around 100 patients was enrolled, made up of some 41 with ophthalmopathy and around 57 with stable hyperthyroidism. In roughly 6 hyperthyroidism patients, T-cell repertoires of thyroid tissue and blood were compared. The study used TCR beta repertoire signatures to distinguish Graves' ophthalmopathy from Graves' hyperthyroidism and to predict progression to ophthalmopathy. An independent validation cohort was composed of about 20 hyperthyroidism patients and 15 to 17 patients who later progressed from hyperthyroidism to ophthalmopathy. In total, around 140 blood samples were TCR-sequenced: 40 to 45 ophthalmopathy, 75 hyperthyroidism and about 17 hyperthyroidism-to-ophthalmopathy patients.

Study-wide findings and limitations: Ophthalmopathy was separated from stable hyperthyroidism by the 13-signature model with roughly 90% sensitivity and 81% to 84% specificity in cross-validation and with 80%/75% in the test set. Most of the expanded thyroid clonotypes with a frequency above 0.001 were also detected in blood, and it was suggested that the thyroid immune response may be reflected by blood repertoires. No statistical method was used to predetermine the sample size, and group allocation was not hidden from the investigators. In validation, the model predicted ophthalmopathy progression with more than 55% sensitivity and approximately 72% specificity; some twelve predicted patients were CT-confirmed with GO in a median of approximately six months.

The receptor was derived from a woman in her late teens or twenties with stable Graves' hyperthyroidism. Donor details come from another sample of the same person, matched by shared clones. Material: peripheral blood. The rearrangement joined TRBV19 to TRBJ1-1; TRBD1 matches 8 bases in the middle. The DNA reads TGTGCCGTACGACAGGGGTGGAACACTGAAGCTTTCTTT. Its product reads: CAVRQGWNTEAFF.